This record looks at one T cell receptor (beta chain) sequence and its context. Its antigen is unknown. The data stem from a study of cytomegalovirus exposure and HLA in healthy donors. Findings and caveats of the study: As a later analysis showed, a missense DCLRE1C variant was linked to trimming of TCR beta V- and J-genes. Among the sequence variants, a highly shared cluster was likely an artifact of sequencing.

13 Jbeta primers and 60 Vbeta primers were used for the PCR. The data were produced by immunoSEQ multiplex PCR, yet TCRdb's version contains in-frame clones alone and is incomplete. Of 70,000 to 90,000 clones in the sample, more than 55% are singletons; the top ten hold approximately 5%. Sequencing used PBMCs. The clonotype originates from a man in his 60s in good health and CMV-seropositive.

The CDR3 DNA reads as TGTGCCAGCAGCTTAAACAGGAACACTGAAGCTTTCTTT. Its translation is CASSLNRNTEAFF. The chain recombines TRBV7-6 with TRBJ1-1, with D hard to call. The CDR3 has 13 residues. The germline CDR1 and CDR2 sequences are SGHVS and FNYEAQ. The ends were cut back, 2 bases at V and 1 base at J, with 5 bases in the middle.